This T cell receptor (beta chain) was captured in a study of technical replicates of blood from several donors. V lost 4 bases to trimming and J lost 8 bases, with 21 bases between them. The CDR3 totals 15 residues. Germline V gene data show CDR1 as SGHKS and CDR2 as YYEKEE (reference sequence). Clones were sequenced by immunoSEQ multiplex PCR, and TCRdb holds only the in-frame ones, with some missing. Here the sample spans roughly 60,000 clones, around nine tenths being singletons. The receptor was isolated from a human donor in good health. Some clones in this sample may be carry-over from other donors' samples. Sequencing was performed on PBMCs. The rearrangement links TRBV5-5 to TRBJ1-2, with unresolved D. The chain's CDR3 is CASSLGGMDGMGYTF. The CDR3 nucleotides are TGTGCCAGCAGCCTGGGTGGCATGGACGGGATGGGCTACACCTTC.